These 32 T cell receptor beta chains came from one sample sequenced in a study of shared clonotypes between healthy human individuals. The repertoire was sequenced with immunoSEQ multiplex PCR; TCRdb's copy has only in-frame clones and lacks some. The sample shows over a million clones, around three quarters of them seen only once. The sequenced sample consisted of memory CD4+ T cells from PBMCs. As for subset: CD45RA-negative fraction. The source is a man between 18 and 29 years old in good health. Some clones in this sample may be carry-over from other donors' samples.

This clone has just one count. V and J are TRBV7-8 and TRBJ1-3, with D perhaps matching TRBD1 (6 bases). Deletions cut 3 bases from V and 1 base from J, with 13 bases between. Germline CDR1 SGHVS, CDR2 FQNEAQ. There are 16 residues in the CDR3. CDR3 region: CASSFTDSRSGNTIYF. The CDR3, as DNA: TGTGCCAGCAGCTTTACGGACAGTCGTTCTGGAAACACCATATATTTT.

This clone was seen a single time. This rearrangement joins TRBV10-3 to TRBJ2-3; D is uncertain. V was clipped by 5 bases and J by 0 bases, with 6 bases between them. The germline CDR1 and CDR2 sequences are ENHRY and SYGVKD. The CDR3 is 13 residues long. The CDR3 region has the DNA TGTGCCATCAGTACGTCTAGCACAGATACGCAGTATTTT. Protein: CAISTSSTDTQYF.

V usage is TRBV7-3 and J usage is TRBJ2-3, with 13 bases identical to TRBD2. Germline CDR1 reads SGHTA; CDR2 reads FQGTGA. The CDR3 is 18 residues long. Germline trimming cut 5 bases from V and 2 bases from J; bases unmatched to any gene: 10. The CDR3 spells CASSPGTSGASLTDTQYF. The CDR3 DNA reads as TGTGCCAGCAGCCCGGGGACTAGCGGGGCCTCCCTCACAGATACGCAGTATTTT.

This clone was detected only once. The same CDR3 also results from other DNA sequences found in this sample. CDR3 bases: TGTGCCAGCAGCGTAGCCTCGGGTACAGATACGCAGTATTTT. This encodes CASSVASGTDTQYF. This chain uses TRBV9 with TRBJ2-3; no firm D call. CDR3 length equals 14 residues. V gave up 0 bases and J gave up 3 bases, with 8 bases separating them. Germline V gene sequence: CDR1 SGDLS, CDR2 YYNGEE.

The chain recombines TRBV7-2 with TRBJ1-2; tentative D call: TRBD1 (5 bases). The V gene's germline CDR1 is SGHTA and CDR2 FQGNSA. The CDR3 has 15 residues. V dropped 6 bases and J dropped 2 bases, with 16 bases sitting between them. The CDR3 sequence is CASSLKGWWNYGYTF. DNA for the CDR3: TGTGCCAGCAGTCTTAAGGGGTGGTGGAACTATGGCTACACCTTC.

About this clone itself: An end of the junction differs from the germline gene, which may be a read error. The chain is built from TRBV2 and TRBJ1-5; D not resolved. The CDR3 has 13 residues. Germline CDR1 is SNHLY and CDR2 is FYNNEI. The CDR3 DNA reads TGTGCCAACAGTGAAGACGTTAATCAGCCCCAGCATTTT. Encoded protein: CANSEDVNQPQHF.

The chain combines TRBV2 with TRBJ2-5, with D unclear. The CDR3 has 15 residues. Germline V lookup: CDR1 SNHLY, CDR2 FYNNEI. The germline V and J ends were trimmed by 2 bases and 5 bases, with 15 bases remaining between them. CDR3 nucleotide sequence: TGTGCCAGCAGTGAAAGAGACCCAGTTCTGGAGACCCAGTACTTC. Its protein product is CASSERDPVLETQYF.

The genes are TRBV4-1 and TRBJ2-5; 14 bases match TRBD2. Germline-derived CDR1 and CDR2 are MGHRA and YSYEKL. The V and J ends lost 4 bases and 5 bases, in that order; junction bases with no gene match: 3. The CDR3 is 15 residues long. The CDR3 is CASSRGTSGSETQYF. Here the CDR3 DNA reads TGCGCCAGCAGCCGAGGGACTAGCGGGAGCGAGACCCAGTACTTC.

This chain joins TRBV5-5 and TRBJ2-1, with 7 bases lining up with TRBD1. This CDR3 is built from 16 residues. The V and J ends lost 0 bases and 0 bases, in that order; junction bases with no gene match: 3. The germline V gene encodes CDR1 SGHKS and CDR2 YYEKEE (reference sequence). The CDR3 nucleotides are TGTGCCAGCAGCTTGGCAACAGGGGTCTCCTACAATGAGCAGTTCTTC. Protein product: CASSLATGVSYNEQFF. The complete variable domain, with remaining parts taken from reference TRBV5-5 and TRBJ2-1, reads DAGVTQSPTHLIKTRGQQVTLRCSPISGHKSVSWYQQVLGQGPQFIFQYYEKEERGRGNFPDRFSARQFPNYSSELNVNALLLGDSALYLCASSLATGVSYNEQFFGPGTRLTVL.

The chain recombines TRBV6-1 with TRBJ1-4; D gene ambiguous. The CDR3 spans 13 residues. The germline gives CDR1 MNHNS, CDR2 SASEGT. V was trimmed by 11 bases and J by 2 bases, leaving 12 bases between them. CDR3 in DNA: TGTGCCGGCCGATCCCGCACTAATGAAAAACTGTTTTTT. It translates to CAGRSRTNEKLFF.

Worth noting for this clone: Other DNA sequences in the sample encode the same CDR3. The V and J genes are TRBV29-1 and TRBJ2-1, with D perhaps given as TRBD1 or TRBD2 (6 bases each). Germline CDR1 and CDR2: SQVTM and ANQGSEA. V was pared by 3 bases and J by 5 bases, with 11 bases between. CDR3 length: 13 residues. CDR3 amino acids: CSVDGGPNNEQFF. CDR3 sequence (DNA): TGCAGCGTTGACGGGGGCCCGAACAATGAGCAGTTCTTC.

CDR3 sequence (DNA): TGTGCCAGCAGTATCAGGGCTGGTGAGCAGTTCTTC. It translates to CASSIRAGEQFF. The V and J genes are TRBV7-2 and TRBJ2-1; D is perhaps TRBD1 (5 bases). CDR1 SGHTA and CDR2 FQGNSA come from the germline V gene. The V end lost 6 bases, the J end lost 9 bases, and 12 bases lay between the germline ends. CDR3 length equals 12 residues. The full variable domain, completed using reference TRBV7-2 and TRBJ2-1, is GAGVSQSPSNKVTEKGKDVELRCDPISGHTALYWYRQSLGQGLEFLIYFQGNSAPDKSGLPSDRFSAERTGGSVSTLTIQRTQQEDSAVYLCASSIRAGEQFFGPGTRLTVL.

The rearrangement uses TRBV28 and TRBJ1-2; maybe TRBD1 (6 bases). CDR1 is MDHEN, CDR2 SYDVKM, per germline. The V and J ends lost 3 bases and 4 bases respectively, with 12 bases between them. CDR3 size: 14 residues. CDR3 loop: CASSFDRSVYGYTF. The CDR3 DNA follows: TGTGCCAGCAGTTTTGACAGGAGCGTCTATGGCTACACCTTC.

This chain uses TRBV9 with TRBJ2-1, with 14 nucleotides matching TRBD2. The CDR3 runs 14 residues. V shed 2 bases and J 10 bases; nucleotides not matched to a gene: 2. Germline-derived CDR1 and CDR2 are SGDLS and YYNGEE. CDR3 in DNA: TGTGCCAGCAGCGTGACTAGCGGGAGGGTAGAGCAGTTCTTC. It specifies CASSVTSGRVEQFF.

The V and J genes are TRBV27 and TRBJ2-6; D unclear. Trimming cost V 3 bases and J 0 bases, with 3 bases left between them. This CDR3 is built from 14 residues. Germline V gives CDR1 MNHEY, CDR2 SMNVEV (reference sequence). The CDR3 protein is CASSLNSGANVLTF. CDR3 nucleotides: TGTGCCAGCAGTTTGAACTCTGGGGCCAACGTCCTGACTTTC.

This rearrangement joins TRBV12-5 to TRBJ2-3, with D possibly being TRBD1 (6 bases). CDR3 size: 18 residues. The V and J ends lost 5 bases and 0 bases respectively, with 21 bases between them. Germline values: CDR1 LGHNT, CDR2 FRNRAP. CDR3: CASGPRTEGPRSTDTQYF. DNA for the CDR3: TGTGCTAGTGGTCCAAGGACAGAGGGGCCCAGAAGCACAGATACGCAGTATTTT.

Details on this clone: This may be a read error: a much more frequent sequence differs by one nucleotide. The chain links TRBV19 to TRBJ2-5, with 9 positions matching TRBD2. Looked up from germline, CDR1 is LNHDA and CDR2 is SQIVND (reference sequence). The CDR3 is made up of 13 amino acids. V lost 7 bases, J lost 4 bases, and 4 bases stayed unmatched. CDR3 loop: CASMRGGIETQYF. CDR3 nucleotide sequence: TGTGCCAGTATGCGGGGGGGGATAGAGACCCAGTACTTC.

The chain links TRBV4-3 to TRBJ2-7, with TRBD2 matching over 9 bases. CDR1 and CDR2 from the germline V gene are LGHNA and YSLEER. The CDR3 is 16 residues long. J gave up 5 bases and V 0 bases, and 8 bases lay outside the gene matches. CDR3: CASSQDVREGRNEQYF. The CDR3 DNA sequence: TGCGCCAGCAGCCAAGATGTGCGGGAGGGCCGGAACGAGCAGTACTTC.

The J gene is TRBJ2-5, the V gene TRBV30; 13 positions match TRBD2. The DNA end lines up better with TRBJ2-7; the J call may be wrong. Germline CDR1 is GTSNPN and CDR2 is SVGIG (reference sequence). The CDR3 is 14 residues long. The CDR3 DNA reads as TGTGCCTGCAGGACTAGCGGGAGAACCTACGAGCAGTACTTC. It yields the protein CACRTSGRTYEQYF.

This chain uses TRBV30 with TRBJ2-7; 9 positions agree with TRBD1. This CDR3 spans 13 amino acids. The germline V gene encodes CDR1 GTSNPN and CDR2 SVGIG (reference sequence). The trim removed 3 bases at V and 3 bases at J, leaving 3 bases unmatched. The CDR3 sequence: CAWSLTGGYEQYF. The CDR3 region has the DNA TGTGCCTGGAGCCTGACAGGGGGCTACGAGCAGTACTTC. Together with reference TRBV30 and TRBJ2-7, the CDR3 gives the full variable domain: SQTIHQWPATLVQPVGSPLSLECTVEGTSNPNLYWYRQAAGRGLQLLFYSVGIGQISSEVPQNLSASRPQDRQFILSSKKLLLSDSGFYLCAWSLTGGYEQYFGPGTRLTVT.

V usage is TRBV29-1 and J usage is TRBJ2-7; 8 nucleotides line up with TRBD2. Germline lookup yields CDR1 SQVTM and CDR2 ANQGSEA. The CDR3 has 16 amino acids. J was trimmed by 0 bases and V by 6 bases; bases with no gene match: 13. CDR3 residues: CSVSLAGLLSSYEQYF. The CDR3 DNA is TGCAGCGTCTCTTTAGCGGGACTCCTCAGCTCCTACGAGCAGTACTTC.

CDR3 region: CASSFLSMASGSDTQYF. Written as DNA, the CDR3 is TGTGCCAGCAGCTTCCTCTCCATGGCTAGCGGGAGTGATACGCAGTATTTT. V and J are TRBV7-9 and TRBJ2-3, with 10 bases that match TRBD2. Germline V CDR1 and CDR2: SEHNR, FQNEAQ (reference sequence). Unmatched junction bases numbered 12, after V lost 3 bases and J lost 6 bases. This CDR3 has 17 amino acids. The complete variable domain, with remaining parts taken from reference TRBV7-9 and TRBJ2-3, reads DTGVSQNPRHKITKRGQNVTFRCDPISEHNRLYWYRQTLGQGPEFLTYFQNEAQLEKSRLLSDRFSAERPKGSFSTLEIQRTEQGDSAMYLCASSFLSMASGSDTQYFGPGTRLTVL.

With regard to this clone: Other DNA sequences in this sample translate to the same CDR3. This sequence joins TRBV5-1 and TRBJ2-3, with D uncertain. Trimming took off 1 base at V and 1 base at J, with 4 bases between the two ends. Per germline, CDR1 SGHRS and CDR2 YFSETQ. The CDR3 runs 13 residues. The CDR3 loop is CASSLSGTDTQYF. CDR3 nucleotides: TGCGCCAGCAGCTTGAGTGGCACAGATACGCAGTATTTT.

This clone was counted once. The chain employs TRBV5-1 and TRBJ1-2; 7 nucleotides line up with TRBD1. The CDR3 runs to 13 residues. Germline CDR1 SGHRS, CDR2 YFSETQ. The ends lost 4 bases at V and 4 bases at J; junction bases unmatched: 4. The CDR3 region is CASSGDRVYGYTF. The CDR3, as DNA: TGCGCCAGCAGCGGGGACAGAGTCTATGGCTACACCTTC.

The chain uses TRBV5-1 and TRBJ2-1; D may be TRBD1 (6 bases). Trimming pared 2 bases from V and 0 bases from J, leaving 12 bases between. This CDR3 spans 16 amino acids. Germline loops: CDR1 SGHRS, CDR2 YFSETQ. CDR3 in amino acids: CASSLDGRGSYNEQFF. CDR3 nucleotide sequence: TGCGCCAGCAGCTTAGATGGCAGGGGCTCCTACAATGAGCAGTTCTTC.

V is TRBV2 and J is TRBJ2-7; D is perhaps TRBD1 or TRBD2 (6 bases each). Germline V gene lookup returns CDR1 SNHLY and CDR2 FYNNEI. Trimming took off 7 bases at V and 2 bases at J, with 12 bases between the two ends. The CDR3 has 13 amino acids. The CDR3 sequence is CASNRGVPYEQYF. CDR3 nucleotide sequence: TGTGCCAGCAATAGGGGGGTCCCCTACGAGCAGTACTTC.

The chain couples TRBV29-1 to TRBJ2-3; either TRBD1 or TRBD2 may fit D (5 bases each). In germline, CDR1 is SQVTM, CDR2 ANQGSEA. Trimming removed 1 base at V and 4 bases at J, with 15 bases between. This CDR3 is 15 amino acids long. In DNA form, the CDR3 reads TGCAGCGTTGAAGTGAGGGCCCGGGGCCCAGATACGCAGTATTTT. Its translation: CSVEVRARGPDTQYF.

This chain links TRBV11-3 with TRBJ2-1; 9 bases fit TRBD1. The CDR3 sequence is 16 residues long. Looked up from germline, CDR1 is SGHNT and CDR2 is YENEEA. V was pared by 0 bases and J by 6 bases, with 6 bases of the junction left unmatched. The CDR3 sequence: CASSLDVGQGRNEQFF. The CDR3 DNA reads as TGTGCCAGCAGCTTAGATGTGGGACAGGGACGCAATGAGCAGTTCTTC.

The chain couples TRBV12-5 to TRBJ1-1; D gene uncertain. This CDR3 has 13 amino acids. Germline lookup yields CDR1 LGHNT and CDR2 FRNRAP. Trimming took off 7 bases at V and 12 bases at J, with 21 bases between the two ends. This CDR3 is CASAPNGLGRTFF. The CDR3 region has the DNA TGTGCTAGTGCCCCAAACGGGCTTGGTCGGACTTTCTTT.

About this clone itself: The conserved phenylalanine or tryptophan normally closing the CDR3 is absent here, so this likely arose from a read error. The J gene is TRBJ1-5, the V gene TRBV30; D gene ambiguous. Trimming pared 2 bases from V and 5 bases from J, leaving 13 bases between. Germline CDR1 reads GTSNPN; CDR2 reads SVGIG (reference sequence). The CDR3 contains 14 residues. CDR3 protein: CAWSNGVRDQPQHL. The CDR3 nucleotides read TGTGCCTGGAGTAACGGGGTGAGAGATCAGCCCCAGCATCTT.

This clone was seen only once. The chain employs TRBV11-1 and TRBJ2-5; TRBD2 might be the D (7 bases). The CDR3 totals 14 residues. V lost 8 bases and J 3 bases, leaving 16 bases between the germline ends. CDR1 SGHAT and CDR2 FQDESV come from the germline V gene (reference sequence). DNA of the CDR3: TGTGCCAGCGGCGGAAGGGGGGGAGAAGAGACCCAGTACTTC. Protein: CASGGRGGEETQYF.

This clone has just a few counts. The V and J genes are TRBV5-4 and TRBJ2-1; TRBD2 matches 13 bases. The V segment lost 0 bases and the J segment 10 bases; nucleotides outside the gene matches: 7. This CDR3 has 16 amino acids. Germline CDR1 and CDR2: SGHNT and YYREEE (reference sequence). The CDR3 DNA reads TGTGCCAGCAGCTTGGCCGGACTAGCGGGAGATCGGGAGCAGTTCTTC. Translated, it gives CASSLAGLAGDREQFF.